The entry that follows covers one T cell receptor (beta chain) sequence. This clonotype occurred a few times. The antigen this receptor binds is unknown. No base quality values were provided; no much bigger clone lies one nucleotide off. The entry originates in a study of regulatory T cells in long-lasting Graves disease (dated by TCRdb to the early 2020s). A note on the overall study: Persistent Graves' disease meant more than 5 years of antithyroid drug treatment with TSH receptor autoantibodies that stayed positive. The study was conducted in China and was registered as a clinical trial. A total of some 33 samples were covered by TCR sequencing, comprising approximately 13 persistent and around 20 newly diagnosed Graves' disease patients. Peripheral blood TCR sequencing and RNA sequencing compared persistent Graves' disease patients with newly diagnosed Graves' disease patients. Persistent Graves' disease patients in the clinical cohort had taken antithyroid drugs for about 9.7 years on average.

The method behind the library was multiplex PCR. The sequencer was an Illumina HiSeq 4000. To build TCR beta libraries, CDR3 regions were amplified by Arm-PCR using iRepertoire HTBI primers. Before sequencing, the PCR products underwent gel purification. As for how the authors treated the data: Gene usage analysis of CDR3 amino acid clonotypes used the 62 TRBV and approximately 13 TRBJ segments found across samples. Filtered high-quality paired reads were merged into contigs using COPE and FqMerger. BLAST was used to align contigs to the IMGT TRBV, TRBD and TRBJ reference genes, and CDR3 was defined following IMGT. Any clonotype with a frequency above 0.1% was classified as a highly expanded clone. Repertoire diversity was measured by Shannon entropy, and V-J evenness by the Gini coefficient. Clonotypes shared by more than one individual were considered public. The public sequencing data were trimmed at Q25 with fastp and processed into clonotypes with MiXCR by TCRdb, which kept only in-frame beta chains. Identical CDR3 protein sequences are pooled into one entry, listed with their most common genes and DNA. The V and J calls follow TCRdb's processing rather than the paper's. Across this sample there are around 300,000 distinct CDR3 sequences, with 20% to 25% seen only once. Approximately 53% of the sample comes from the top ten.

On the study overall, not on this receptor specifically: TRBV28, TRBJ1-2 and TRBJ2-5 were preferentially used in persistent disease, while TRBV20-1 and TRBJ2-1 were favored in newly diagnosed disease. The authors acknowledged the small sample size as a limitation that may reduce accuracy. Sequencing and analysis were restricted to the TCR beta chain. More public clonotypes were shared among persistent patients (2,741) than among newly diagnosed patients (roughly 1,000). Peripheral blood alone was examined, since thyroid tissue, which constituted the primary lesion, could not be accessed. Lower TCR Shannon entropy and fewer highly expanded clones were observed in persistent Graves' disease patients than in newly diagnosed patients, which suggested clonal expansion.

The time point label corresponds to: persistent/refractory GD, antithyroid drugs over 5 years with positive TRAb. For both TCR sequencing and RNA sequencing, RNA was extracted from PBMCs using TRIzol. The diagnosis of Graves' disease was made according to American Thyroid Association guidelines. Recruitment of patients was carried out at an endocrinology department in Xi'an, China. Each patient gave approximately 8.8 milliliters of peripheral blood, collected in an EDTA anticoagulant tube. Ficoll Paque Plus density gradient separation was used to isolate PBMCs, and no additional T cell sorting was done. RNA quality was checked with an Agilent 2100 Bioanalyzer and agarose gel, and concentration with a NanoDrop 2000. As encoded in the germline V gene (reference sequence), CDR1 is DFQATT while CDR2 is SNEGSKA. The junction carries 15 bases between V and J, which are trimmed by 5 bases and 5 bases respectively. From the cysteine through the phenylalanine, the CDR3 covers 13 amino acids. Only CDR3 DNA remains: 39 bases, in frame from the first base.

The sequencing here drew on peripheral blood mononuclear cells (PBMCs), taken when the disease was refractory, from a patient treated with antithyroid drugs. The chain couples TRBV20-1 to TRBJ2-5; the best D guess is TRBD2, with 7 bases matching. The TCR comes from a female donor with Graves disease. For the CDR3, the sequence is CSAGGGGMETQYF. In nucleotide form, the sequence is TGCAGTGCTGGAGGGGGGGGCATGGAGACCCAGTACTTC.